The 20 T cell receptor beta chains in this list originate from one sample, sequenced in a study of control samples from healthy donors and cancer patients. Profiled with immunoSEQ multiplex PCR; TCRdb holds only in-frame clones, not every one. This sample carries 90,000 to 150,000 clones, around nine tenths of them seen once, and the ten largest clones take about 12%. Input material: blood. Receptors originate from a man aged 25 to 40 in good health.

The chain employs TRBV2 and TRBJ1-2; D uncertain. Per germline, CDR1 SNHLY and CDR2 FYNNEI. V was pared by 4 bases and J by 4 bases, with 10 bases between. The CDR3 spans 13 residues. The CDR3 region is CASSVTEGYGYTF. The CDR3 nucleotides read TGTGCCAGCAGTGTTACAGAAGGCTATGGCTACACCTTC.

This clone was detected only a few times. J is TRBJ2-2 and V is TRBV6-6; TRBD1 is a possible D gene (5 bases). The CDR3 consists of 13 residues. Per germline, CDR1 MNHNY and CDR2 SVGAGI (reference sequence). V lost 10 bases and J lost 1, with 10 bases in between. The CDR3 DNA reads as TGTGCCATCTTACAGGTGAACACCGGGGAGCTGTTTTTT. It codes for CAILQVNTGELFF.

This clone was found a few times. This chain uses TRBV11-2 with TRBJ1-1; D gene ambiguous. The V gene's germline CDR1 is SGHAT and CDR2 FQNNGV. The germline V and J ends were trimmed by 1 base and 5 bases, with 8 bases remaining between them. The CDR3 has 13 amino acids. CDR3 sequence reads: CASSLGGETEAFF. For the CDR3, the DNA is TGTGCCAGCAGCTTAGGGGGAGAGACTGAAGCTTTCTTT.

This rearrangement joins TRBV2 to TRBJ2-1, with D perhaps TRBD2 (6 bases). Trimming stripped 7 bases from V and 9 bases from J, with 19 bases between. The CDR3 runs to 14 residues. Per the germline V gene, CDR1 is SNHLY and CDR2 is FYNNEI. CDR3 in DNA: TGTGCCAGCACTACGGGGGATATTATCGGTGAGCAGTTCTTC. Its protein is CASTTGDIIGEQFF.

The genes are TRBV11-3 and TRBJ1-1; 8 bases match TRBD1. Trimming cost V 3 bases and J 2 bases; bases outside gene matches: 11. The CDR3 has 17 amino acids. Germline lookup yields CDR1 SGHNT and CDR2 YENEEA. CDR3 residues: CASSFGDQGADNTEAFF. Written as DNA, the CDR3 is TGTGCCAGCAGCTTTGGGGATCAGGGGGCCGATAACACTGAAGCTTTCTTT.

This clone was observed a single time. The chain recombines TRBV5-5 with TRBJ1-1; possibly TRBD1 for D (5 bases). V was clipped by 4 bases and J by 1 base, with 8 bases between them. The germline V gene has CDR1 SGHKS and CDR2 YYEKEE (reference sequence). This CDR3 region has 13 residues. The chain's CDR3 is CASSLGGNTEAFF. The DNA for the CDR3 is TGTGCCAGCAGCCTCGGGGGGAACACTGAAGCTTTCTTT.

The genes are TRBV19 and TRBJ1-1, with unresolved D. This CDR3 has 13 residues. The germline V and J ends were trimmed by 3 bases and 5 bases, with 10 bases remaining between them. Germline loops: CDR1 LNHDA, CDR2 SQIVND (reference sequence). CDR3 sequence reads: CASSIGSPTEAFF. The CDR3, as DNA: TGTGCCAGTAGTATTGGTAGTCCAACTGAAGCTTTCTTT.

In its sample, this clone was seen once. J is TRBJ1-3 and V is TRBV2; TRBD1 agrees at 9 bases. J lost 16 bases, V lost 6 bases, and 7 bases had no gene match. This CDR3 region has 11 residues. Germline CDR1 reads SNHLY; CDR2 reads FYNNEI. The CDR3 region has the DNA TGTGCCAGCAGGGAACAGGGGGCCCAGTATTTT. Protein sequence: CASREQGAQYF. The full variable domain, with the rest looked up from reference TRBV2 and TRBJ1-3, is EPEVTQTPSHQVTQMGQEVILRCVPISNHLYFYWYRQILGQKVEFLVSFYNNEISEKSEIFDDQFSVERPDGSNFTLKIRSTKLEDSAMYFCASREQGAQYFGEGSWLTVV.

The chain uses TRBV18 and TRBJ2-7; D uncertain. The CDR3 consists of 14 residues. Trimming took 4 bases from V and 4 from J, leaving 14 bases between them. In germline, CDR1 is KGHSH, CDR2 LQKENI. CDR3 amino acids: CASSLGPVNYEQYF. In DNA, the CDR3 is TGTGCCAGCTCACTCGGGCCGGTGAATTACGAGCAGTACTTC.

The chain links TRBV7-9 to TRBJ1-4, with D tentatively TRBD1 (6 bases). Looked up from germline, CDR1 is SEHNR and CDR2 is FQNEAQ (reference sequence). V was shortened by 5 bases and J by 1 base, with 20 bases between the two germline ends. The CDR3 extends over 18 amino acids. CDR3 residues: CASSPRPYRGRTNEKLFF. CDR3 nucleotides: TGTGCCAGCAGCCCTCGCCCCTACCGGGGGCGAACTAATGAAAAACTGTTTTTT.

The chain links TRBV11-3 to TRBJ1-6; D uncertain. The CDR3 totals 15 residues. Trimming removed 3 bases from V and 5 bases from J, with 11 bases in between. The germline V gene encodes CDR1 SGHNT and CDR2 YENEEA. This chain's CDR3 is CASSFLASHNSPLHF. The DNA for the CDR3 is TGTGCCAGCAGCTTTTTAGCCAGCCATAATTCACCCCTCCACTTT.

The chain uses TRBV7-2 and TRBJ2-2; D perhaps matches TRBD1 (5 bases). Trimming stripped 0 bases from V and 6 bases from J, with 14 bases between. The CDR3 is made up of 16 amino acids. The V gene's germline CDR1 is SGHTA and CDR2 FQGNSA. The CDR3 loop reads CASSLALSGYSGELFF. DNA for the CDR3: TGTGCCAGCAGCTTAGCACTTTCAGGGTATTCCGGGGAGCTGTTTTTT.

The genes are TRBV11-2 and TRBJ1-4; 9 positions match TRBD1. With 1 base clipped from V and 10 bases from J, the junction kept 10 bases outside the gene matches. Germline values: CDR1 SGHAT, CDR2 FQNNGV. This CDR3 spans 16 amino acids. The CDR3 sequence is CASSLANRTGERKLFF. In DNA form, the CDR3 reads TGTGCCAGCAGCTTAGCCAATCGGACAGGGGAACGAAAACTGTTTTTT.

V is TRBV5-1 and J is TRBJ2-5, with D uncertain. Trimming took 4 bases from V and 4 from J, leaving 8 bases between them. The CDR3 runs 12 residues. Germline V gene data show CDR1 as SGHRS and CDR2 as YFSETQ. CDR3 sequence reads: CASSPFSETQYF. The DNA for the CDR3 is TGCGCCAGCAGCCCCTTCTCAGAGACCCAGTACTTC.

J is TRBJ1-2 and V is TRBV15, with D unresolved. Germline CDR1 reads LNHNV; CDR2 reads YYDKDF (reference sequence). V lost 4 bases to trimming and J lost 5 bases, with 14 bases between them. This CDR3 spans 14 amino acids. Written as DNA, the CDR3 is TGTGCCACCAGCACCTCTCGTCGGGCGTATGGCTACACCTTC. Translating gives CATSTSRRAYGYTF. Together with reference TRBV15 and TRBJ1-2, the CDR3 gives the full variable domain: DAMVIQNPRYQVTQFGKPVTLSCSQTLNHNVMYWYQQKSSQAPKLLFHYYDKDFNNEADTPDNFQSRRPNTSFCFLDIRSPGLGDTAMYLCATSTSRRAYGYTFGSGTRLTVV.

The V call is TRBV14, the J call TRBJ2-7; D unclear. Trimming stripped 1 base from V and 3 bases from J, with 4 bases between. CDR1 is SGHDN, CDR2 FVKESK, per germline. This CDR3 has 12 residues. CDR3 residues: CASSQVGYEQYF. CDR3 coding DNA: TGTGCCAGCAGCCAAGTGGGCTACGAGCAGTACTTC. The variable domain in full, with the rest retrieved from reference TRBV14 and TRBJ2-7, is EAGVTQFPSHSVIEKGQTVTLRCDPISGHDNLYWYRRVMGKEIKFLLHFVKESKQDESGMPNNRFLAERTGGTYSTLKVQPAELEDSGVYFCASSQVGYEQYFGPGTRLTVT.

The CDR3 bases are TGTGCCATCAGTGACGACCCCGCGGTCACAGATACGCAGTATTTT. It yields the protein CAISDDPAVTDTQYF. The chain has TRBV10-3 and TRBJ2-3; D remains unclear. The ends were cut back, 3 bases at V and 2 bases at J, with 12 bases in the middle. This CDR3 has 15 residues. CDR1 is ENHRY and CDR2 is SYGVKD in the germline V gene.

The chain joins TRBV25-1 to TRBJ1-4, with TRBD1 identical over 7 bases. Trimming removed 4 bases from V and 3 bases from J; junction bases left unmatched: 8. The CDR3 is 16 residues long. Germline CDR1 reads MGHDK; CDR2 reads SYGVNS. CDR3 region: CASSGEIDRANEKLFF. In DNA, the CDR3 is TGTGCCAGCAGTGGGGAAATCGACAGGGCTAATGAAAAACTGTTTTTT.

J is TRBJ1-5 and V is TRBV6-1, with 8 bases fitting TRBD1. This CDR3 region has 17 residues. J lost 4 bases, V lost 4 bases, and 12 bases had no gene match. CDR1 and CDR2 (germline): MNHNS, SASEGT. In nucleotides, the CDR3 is TGTGCCAGCAGTGTCCAGCAGGGGGCAGGAAGAAATCAGCCCCAGCATTTT. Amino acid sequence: CASSVQQGAGRNQPQHF.

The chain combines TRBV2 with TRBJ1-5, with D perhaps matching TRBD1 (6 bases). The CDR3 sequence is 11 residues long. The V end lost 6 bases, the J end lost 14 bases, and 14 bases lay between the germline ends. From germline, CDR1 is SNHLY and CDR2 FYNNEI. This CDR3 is CASSTFRDKHF. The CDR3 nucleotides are TGTGCCAGCAGCACATTCCGGGACAAGCATTTT.